The following is a T cell receptor beta chain sequence with its context. Sequencing used immunoSEQ multiplex PCR; TCRdb keeps in-frame clones, though not all of them. The data contain 150,000 or so clones, about 86% of them singletons. V was shortened by 1 base and J by 5 bases, with 9 bases between the two germline ends. The germline V gene encodes CDR1 SGHNT and CDR2 YYREEE (reference sequence). The CDR3 extends over 14 amino acids. The data were taken from a study of blood T cell repertoires in COVID-19. This receptor was obtained from a woman aged 60 to 75 with acute or convalescent COVID-19. The chain has TRBV5-4 and TRBJ1-4; D uncertain. Sequenced: peripheral blood. The CDR3 spells CASSLWSSNEKLFF. Here the CDR3 DNA reads TGTGCCAGCAGCTTGTGGAGCTCGAATGAAAAACTGTTTTTT. Full variable domain (missing parts from reference TRBV5-4 and TRBJ1-4): ETGVTQSPTHLIKTRGQQVTLRCSSQSGHNTVSWYQQALGQGPQFIFQYYREEENGRGNFPPRFSGLQFPNYSSELNVNALELDDSALYLCASSLWSSNEKLFFGSGTQLSVL.